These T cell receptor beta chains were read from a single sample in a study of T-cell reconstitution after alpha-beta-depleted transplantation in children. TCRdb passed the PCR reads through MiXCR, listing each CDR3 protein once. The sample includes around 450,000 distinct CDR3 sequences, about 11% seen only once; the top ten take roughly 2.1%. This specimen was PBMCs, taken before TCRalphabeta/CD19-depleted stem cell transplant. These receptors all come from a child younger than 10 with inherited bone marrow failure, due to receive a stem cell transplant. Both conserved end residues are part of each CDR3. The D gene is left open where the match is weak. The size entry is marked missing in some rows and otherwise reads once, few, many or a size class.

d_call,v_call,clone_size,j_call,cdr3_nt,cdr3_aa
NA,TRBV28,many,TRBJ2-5,TGTGCCAGCAGTCCACGTCTGGGGGACGGGACCCAGTACTTC,CASSPRLGDGTQYF
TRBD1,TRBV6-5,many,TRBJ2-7,TGTGCCAGCAGCCGGGACAGATCCTACGAGCAGTACTTC,CASSRDRSYEQYF
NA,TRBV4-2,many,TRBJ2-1,TGTGCCAGCAGCGTGACAACCAGCTCCTACAATGAGCAGTTCTTC,CASSVTTSSYNEQFF
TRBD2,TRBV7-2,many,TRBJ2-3,TGTGCCAGCAGCTTATTTACGGGAGGGTTCACAGATACGCAGTATTTT,CASSLFTGGFTDTQYF
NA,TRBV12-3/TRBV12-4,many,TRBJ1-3,TGTGCCAGCAGTCGCTGGGGGAGCCCCTCTGGAAACACCATATATTTT,CASSRWGSPSGNTIYF
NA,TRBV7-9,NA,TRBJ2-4,TGTGCCAGCAGCCTAGCCCTTGCGGAAAACATTCAGTACTTC,CASSLALAENIQYF
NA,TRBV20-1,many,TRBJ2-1,TGCAGTGCGGAGAAGGGGGAGTATGACAATGAGCAGTTCTTC,CSAEKGEYDNEQFF
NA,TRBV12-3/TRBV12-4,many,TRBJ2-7,TGTGCCAGCAGTTTTCTCGCCAGGGGCGGCGAGCAGTACTTC,CASSFLARGGEQYF
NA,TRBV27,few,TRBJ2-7,TGTGCCAGCAGAAATTACAACGAAACAGACTACGAGCAGTACTTC,CASRNYNETDYEQYF
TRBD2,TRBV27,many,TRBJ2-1,TGTGCCAGCAGTTTTTTTAAAACTAGCGGGGCGGCGGGAAATGAGCAGTTCTTC,CASSFFKTSGAAGNEQFF
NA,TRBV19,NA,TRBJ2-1,TGTGCCATTGGGGCGGGCGGATCCTACAATGAGCAGTTCTTC,CAIGAGGSYNEQFF
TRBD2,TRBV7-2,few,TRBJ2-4,TGTGCCAGCAGCTTATGGGGGGGTCCAGCAAACCAAAACATTCAGTACTTC,CASSLWGGPANQNIQYF
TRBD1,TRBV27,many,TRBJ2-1,TGTGCCAGTCTAGGGACAGGTTACAATGAGCAGTTCTTC,CASLGTGYNEQFF
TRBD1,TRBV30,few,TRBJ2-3,TGTGCCTGGAGGAGGACAGGGGGATACCCCACAGATACGCAGTATTTT,CAWRRTGGYPTDTQYF
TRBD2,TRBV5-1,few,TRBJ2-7,TGCGCCAGCAGCTTGATAGTCACTAGCGCAAGCTCCGAGCAGTACTTC,CASSLIVTSASSEQYF
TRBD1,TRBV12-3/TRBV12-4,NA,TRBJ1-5,TGTGCCAGCAGTTTATTAAACAGGGGTGGCAATCAGCCCCAGCATTTT,CASSLLNRGGNQPQHF
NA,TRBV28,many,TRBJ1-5,TGTGCCAGCAACACTCCCAGCAATCAGCCCCAGCATTTT,CASNTPSNQPQHF
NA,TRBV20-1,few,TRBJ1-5,TGCAGTGCTGGGGCACAATCTACAGGGTTTCTGTCGAAAAATCAGCCCCAGCATTTT,CSAGAQSTGFLSKNQPQHF
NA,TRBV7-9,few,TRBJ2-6,TGTGCCAGCAGCTTATTGCCCACGGGTGCCAACGTCCTGACTTTC,CASSLLPTGANVLTF
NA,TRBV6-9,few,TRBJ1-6,TGTGCCAGCAGTTATTCGGCCGACGAATGGAATTCACCCCTCCACTTT,CASSYSADEWNSPLHF
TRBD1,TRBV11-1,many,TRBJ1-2,TGTGCCAGCAGCTTAGACGCCTCGTTCGGGGGGACAGACTATGGCTACACCTTC,CASSLDASFGGTDYGYTF
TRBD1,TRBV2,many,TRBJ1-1,TGTGCCAGCAGTTTGGGACAGGCGGGGACTGAAGCTTTCTTT,CASSLGQAGTEAFF
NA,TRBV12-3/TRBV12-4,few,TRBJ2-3,TGTGCCAGCAGCTCCCCTTGGGGAGCGACAGATACGCAGTATTTT,CASSSPWGATDTQYF
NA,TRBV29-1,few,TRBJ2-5,TGCAGCGTTGGAGGGATTGTCGAGACCCAGTACTTC,CSVGGIVETQYF
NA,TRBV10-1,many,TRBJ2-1,TGCGCCAGCAGTGGGGTTAACAATGAGCAGTTCTTC,CASSGVNNEQFF
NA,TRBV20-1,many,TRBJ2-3,TGCAGTGCTAGTTCGCCGGATTCTAGCACAGATACGCAGTATTTT,CSASSPDSSTDTQYF
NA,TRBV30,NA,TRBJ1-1,TGTGCCTGGAGTGGGGGTGAAGCTTTCTTT,CAWSGGEAFF
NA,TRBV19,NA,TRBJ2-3,TGTGCCAGTAGTATAGCCCCAGGCGGTACGCAGTATTTT,CASSIAPGGTQYF
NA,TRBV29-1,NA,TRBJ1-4,TGCAGCGTTGAGGAGGAGGATGAAAAACTGTTTTTT,CSVEEEDEKLFF
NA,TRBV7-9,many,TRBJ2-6,TGTGCCAGACTCTCCGCCCCAGCTGGGGCCAACGTCCTGACTTTC,CARLSAPAGANVLTF
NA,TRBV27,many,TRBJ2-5,TGTGCCAGCAGTTTATCCGCTGGGGGTAGCCAAGAGACCCAGTACTTC,CASSLSAGGSQETQYF
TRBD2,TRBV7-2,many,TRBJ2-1,TGTGCCAGCAGCTTAACTCCTAGCGGGAGTAATGAGCAGTTCTTC,CASSLTPSGSNEQFF
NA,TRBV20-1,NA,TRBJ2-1,TGCAGTGCGGGGCCCTCCTACAATGAGCAGTTCTTC,CSAGPSYNEQFF
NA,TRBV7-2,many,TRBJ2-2,TGTGCCAGCAGCCCAACTAGTTACACCGGGGAGCTGTTTTTT,CASSPTSYTGELFF
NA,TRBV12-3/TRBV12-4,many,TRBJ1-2,TGTGCCAGCAGTTTAGTTCTCGTCTATGGCTACACCTTC,CASSLVLVYGYTF
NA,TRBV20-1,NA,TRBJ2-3,TGCAGTGCTAGAGTCGAGGGAGCAGATACGCAGTATTTT,CSARVEGADTQYF
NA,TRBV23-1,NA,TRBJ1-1,TGCGCCAGCAGTCAGCCAGGGGTGGGCCGCACTGAAGCTTTCTTT,CASSQPGVGRTEAFF
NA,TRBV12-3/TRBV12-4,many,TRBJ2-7,TGTGCCAGCAGATCGACCGGGGTAGGCGAGCAGTACTTC,CASRSTGVGEQYF
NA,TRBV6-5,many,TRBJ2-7,TGTGCCAGCAGTACCTCGGACAGTTACGAGCAGTACTTC,CASSTSDSYEQYF
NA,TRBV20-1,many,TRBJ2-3,TGCAGTGCTAGAGAGGGACCGCCCACAGATACGCAGTATTTT,CSAREGPPTDTQYF
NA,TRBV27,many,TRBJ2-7,TGTGCCAGCGGATTGGTGGGCTACGAGCAGTACTTC,CASGLVGYEQYF
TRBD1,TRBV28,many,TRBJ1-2,TGTGCCAGCAGTTTTAGAGGACAGGGGCTGAGGGGCTACACCTTC,CASSFRGQGLRGYTF
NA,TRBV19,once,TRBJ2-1,TGTGCCAGTAGTATAGCCGGCAGGTCAAGGAATGAGCAGTTCTTC,CASSIAGRSRNEQFF
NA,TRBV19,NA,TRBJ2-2,TGTGCCAGTAGTATAGTGTGGCAGCCGAACACCGGGGAGCTGTTTTTT,CASSIVWQPNTGELFF
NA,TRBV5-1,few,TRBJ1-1,TGCGCCAGCAGTTTTGTGGGGAACACTGAAGCTTTCTTT,CASSFVGNTEAFF
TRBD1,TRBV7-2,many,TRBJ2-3,TGTGCCAGCAGCTACGGGGACAGGGACGCAGATACGCAGTATTTT,CASSYGDRDADTQYF
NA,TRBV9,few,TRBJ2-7,TGTGCCAGCAGCTTCCTATCCCGGACGCCTGAGTGGGCGAATTCCTACGAGCAGTACTTC,CASSFLSRTPEWANSYEQYF
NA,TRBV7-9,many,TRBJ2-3,TGTGCCAGCAGCCCTAGTCTCGGGGGAGTCTCGGATACGCAGTATTTT,CASSPSLGGVSDTQYF
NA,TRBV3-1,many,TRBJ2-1,TGTGCCAGCAGCCATCTGTCGGCGAGCTCCTACAATGAGCAGTTCTTC,CASSHLSASSYNEQFF
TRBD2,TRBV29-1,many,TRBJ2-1,TGCAGCGCGGGGGAACGGGAGGGTTATGTCTTC,CSAGEREGYVF
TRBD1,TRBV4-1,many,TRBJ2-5,TGCGCCAGCAGCCACGGGACAGGGCAAGAGACCCAGTACTTC,CASSHGTGQETQYF
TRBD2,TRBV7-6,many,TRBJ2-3,TGTGCCAGCAGCAAGGGGCTAGCGGGAGTAACAGATACGCAGTATTTT,CASSKGLAGVTDTQYF
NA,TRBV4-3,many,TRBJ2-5,TGCGCCAGCAGCTATACGTTCGGGGAGGATGCCCAGTACTTC,CASSYTFGEDAQYF
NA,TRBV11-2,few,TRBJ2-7,TGTGCCAGCAGCTTAGAAGTGCGGCAGTCGGGAGCCTACGAGCAGTACTTC,CASSLEVRQSGAYEQYF
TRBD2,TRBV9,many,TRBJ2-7,TGTGCCAGCAGCGTAACTGCTAGCGGGATCTACGAGCAGTACTTC,CASSVTASGIYEQYF
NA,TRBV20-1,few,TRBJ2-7,TGCAGTGCTAGAGGTAGGGTCTCCTACGAGCAGTACTTC,CSARGRVSYEQYF
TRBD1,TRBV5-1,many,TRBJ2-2,TGCGCCAGCAGCTGGACAGGGTCGAACACCGGGGAGCTGTTTTTT,CASSWTGSNTGELFF
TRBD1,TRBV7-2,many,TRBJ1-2,TGTGCCAGCAGCTTAGGACAGGGGCGGTTATATGGCTACACCTTC,CASSLGQGRLYGYTF
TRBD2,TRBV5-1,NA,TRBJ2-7,TGCGCCAGCAGCTTAGCGGGAGGGCTGAACGAGCAGTACTTC,CASSLAGGLNEQYF
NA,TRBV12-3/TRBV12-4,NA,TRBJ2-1,TGTGCCAGCAGTTTCGGGCGGGGCGGGCCATACAATGAGCAGTTCTTC,CASSFGRGGPYNEQFF